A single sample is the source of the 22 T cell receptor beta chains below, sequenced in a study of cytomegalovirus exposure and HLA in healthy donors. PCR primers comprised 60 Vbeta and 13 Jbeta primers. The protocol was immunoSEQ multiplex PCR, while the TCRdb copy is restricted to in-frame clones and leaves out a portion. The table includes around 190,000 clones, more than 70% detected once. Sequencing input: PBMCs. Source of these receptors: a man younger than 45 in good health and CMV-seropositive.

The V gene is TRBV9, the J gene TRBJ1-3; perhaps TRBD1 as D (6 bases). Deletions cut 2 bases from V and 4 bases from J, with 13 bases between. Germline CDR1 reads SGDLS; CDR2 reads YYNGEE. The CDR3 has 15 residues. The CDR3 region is CASSVAQGTGNTIYF. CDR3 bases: TGTGCCAGCAGCGTCGCCCAGGGGACCGGAAACACCATATATTTT. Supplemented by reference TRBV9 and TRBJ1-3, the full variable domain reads DSGVTQTPKHLITATGQRVTLRCSPRSGDLSVYWYQQSLDQGLQFLIQYYNGEERAKGNILERFSAQQFPDLHSELNLSSLELGDSALYFCASSVAQGTGNTIYFGEGSWLTVV.

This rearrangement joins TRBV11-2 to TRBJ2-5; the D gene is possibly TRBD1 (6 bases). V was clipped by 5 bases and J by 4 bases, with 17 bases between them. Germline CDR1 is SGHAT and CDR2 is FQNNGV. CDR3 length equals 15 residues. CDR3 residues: CASSPPHRAGETQYF. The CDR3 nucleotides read TGTGCCAGCAGCCCCCCTCACAGGGCTGGAGAGACCCAGTACTTC. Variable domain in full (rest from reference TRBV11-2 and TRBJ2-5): EAGVAQSPRYKIIEKRQSVAFWCNPISGHATLYWYQQILGQGPKLLIQFQNNGVVDDSQLPKDRFSAERLKGVDSTLKIQPAKLEDSAVYLCASSPPHRAGETQYFGPGTRLLVL.

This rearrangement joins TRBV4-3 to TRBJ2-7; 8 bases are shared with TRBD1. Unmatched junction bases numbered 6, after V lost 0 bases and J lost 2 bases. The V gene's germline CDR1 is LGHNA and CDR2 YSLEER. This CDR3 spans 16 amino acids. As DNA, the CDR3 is TGCGCCAGCAGCCAAGATAGCCAGGGGGCACCCTACGAGCAGTACTTC. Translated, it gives CASSQDSQGAPYEQYF.

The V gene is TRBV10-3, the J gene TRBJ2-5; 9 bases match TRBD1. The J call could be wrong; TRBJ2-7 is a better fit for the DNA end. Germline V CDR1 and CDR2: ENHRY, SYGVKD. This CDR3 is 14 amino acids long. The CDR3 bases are TGTGCCACGCTCACAGGGGGCGAAGCCTACGAGCAGTACTTC. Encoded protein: CATLTGGEAYEQYF.

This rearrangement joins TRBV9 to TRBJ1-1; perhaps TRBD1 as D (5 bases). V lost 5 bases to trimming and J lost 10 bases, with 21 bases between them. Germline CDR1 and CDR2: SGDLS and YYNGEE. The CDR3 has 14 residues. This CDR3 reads CASSLTGGVNRAFF. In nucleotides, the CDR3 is TGTGCCAGCAGTCTCACGGGGGGTGTTAATAGAGCTTTCTTT.

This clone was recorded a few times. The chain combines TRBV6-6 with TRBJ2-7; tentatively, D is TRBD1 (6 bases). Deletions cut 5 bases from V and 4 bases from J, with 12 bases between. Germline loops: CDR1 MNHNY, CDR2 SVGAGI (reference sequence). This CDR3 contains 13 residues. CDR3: CASSIDRRYEQYF. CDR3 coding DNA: TGTGCCAGCAGTATCGACAGGCGGTACGAGCAGTACTTC.

CDR3 nucleotides: TGTGCCAGCAGTCGAACAACAGAAGCTTTCTTT. It encodes CASSRTTEAFF. The chain links TRBV2 to TRBJ1-1, with no clear D. The CDR3 is made up of 11 amino acids. Germline CDR1 reads SNHLY; CDR2 reads FYNNEI. The V end lost 5 bases, the J end lost 8 bases, and 9 bases lay between the germline ends.

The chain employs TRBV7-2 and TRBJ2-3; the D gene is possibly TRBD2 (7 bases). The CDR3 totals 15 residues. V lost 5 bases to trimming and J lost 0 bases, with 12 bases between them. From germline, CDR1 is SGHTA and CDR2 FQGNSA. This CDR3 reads CASSRRGRSTDTQYF. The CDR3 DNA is TGTGCCAGCAGCCGGCGGGGGCGTAGCACAGATACGCAGTATTTT.

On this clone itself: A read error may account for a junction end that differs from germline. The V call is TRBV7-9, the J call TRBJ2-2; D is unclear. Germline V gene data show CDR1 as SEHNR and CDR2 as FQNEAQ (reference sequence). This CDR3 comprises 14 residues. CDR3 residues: CSSSLDGLTGELFF. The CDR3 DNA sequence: TGTTCCAGCAGCTTAGATGGCCTCACCGGGGAGCTGTTTTTT.

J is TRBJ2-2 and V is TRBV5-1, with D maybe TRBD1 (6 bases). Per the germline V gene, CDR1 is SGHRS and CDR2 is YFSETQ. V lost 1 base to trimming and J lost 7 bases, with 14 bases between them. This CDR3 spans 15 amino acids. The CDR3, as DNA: TGCGCCAGCAGCTTGCGGGACACCCGAAACGGGGAGCTGTTTTTT. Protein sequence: CASSLRDTRNGELFF.

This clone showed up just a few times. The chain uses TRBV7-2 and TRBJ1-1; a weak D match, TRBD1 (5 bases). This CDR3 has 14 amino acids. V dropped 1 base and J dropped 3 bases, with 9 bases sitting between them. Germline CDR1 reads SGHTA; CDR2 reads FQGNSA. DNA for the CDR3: TGTGCCAGCAGCTTAGGCTCAGGGTACACTGAAGCTTTCTTT. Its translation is CASSLGSGYTEAFF.

CDR3 amino acids: CASSVVGGDYNEQFF. CDR3 nucleotides: TGTGCCAGCAGCGTAGTGGGGGGGGACTACAATGAGCAGTTCTTC. The V and J genes are TRBV9 and TRBJ2-1; TRBD2 aligns across 7 bases. This CDR3 has 15 amino acids. From germline, CDR1 is SGDLS and CDR2 YYNGEE. The J segment lost 3 bases and the V segment lost 0 bases, leaving 3 bases of the junction unmatched.

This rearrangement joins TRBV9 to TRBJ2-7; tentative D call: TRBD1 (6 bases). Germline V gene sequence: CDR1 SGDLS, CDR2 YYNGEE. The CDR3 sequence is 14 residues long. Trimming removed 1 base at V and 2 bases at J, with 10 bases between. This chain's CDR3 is CASSVSGEAYEQYF. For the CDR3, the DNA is TGTGCCAGCAGCGTATCAGGGGAAGCCTACGAGCAGTACTTC.

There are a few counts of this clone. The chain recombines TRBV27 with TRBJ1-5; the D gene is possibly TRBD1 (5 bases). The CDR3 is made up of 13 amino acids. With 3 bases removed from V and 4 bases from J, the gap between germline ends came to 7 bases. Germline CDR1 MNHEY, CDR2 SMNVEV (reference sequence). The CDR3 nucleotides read TGTGCCAGCAGTTTGCGGGGGAATCAGCCCCAGCATTTT. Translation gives CASSLRGNQPQHF.

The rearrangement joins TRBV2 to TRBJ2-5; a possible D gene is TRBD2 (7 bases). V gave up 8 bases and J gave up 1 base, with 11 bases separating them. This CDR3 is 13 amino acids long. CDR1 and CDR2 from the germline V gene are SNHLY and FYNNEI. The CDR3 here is CASGGGGQETQYF. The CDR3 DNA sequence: TGTGCCAGCGGGGGAGGGGGCCAAGAGACCCAGTACTTC.

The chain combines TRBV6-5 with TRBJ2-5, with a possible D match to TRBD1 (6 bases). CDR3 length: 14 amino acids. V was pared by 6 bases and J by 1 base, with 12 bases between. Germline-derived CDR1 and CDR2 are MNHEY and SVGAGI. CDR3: CASSLTGLQETQYF. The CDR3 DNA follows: TGTGCCAGCAGCTTAACAGGGCTCCAAGAGACCCAGTACTTC.

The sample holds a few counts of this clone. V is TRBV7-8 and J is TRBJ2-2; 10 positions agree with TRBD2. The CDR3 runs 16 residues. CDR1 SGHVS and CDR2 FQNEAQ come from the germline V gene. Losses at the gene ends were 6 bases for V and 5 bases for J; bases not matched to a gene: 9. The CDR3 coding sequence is TGTGCCAGCAGAGTAGCTAGCGGGAGAGGGACCGGGGAGCTGTTTTTT. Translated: CASRVASGRGTGELFF.

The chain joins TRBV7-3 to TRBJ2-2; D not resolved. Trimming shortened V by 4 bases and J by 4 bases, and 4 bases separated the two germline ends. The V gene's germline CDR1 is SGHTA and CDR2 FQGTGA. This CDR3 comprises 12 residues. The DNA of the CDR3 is TGTGCCAGCAGCTCGGGCACCGGGGAGCTGTTTTTT. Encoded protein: CASSSGTGELFF.

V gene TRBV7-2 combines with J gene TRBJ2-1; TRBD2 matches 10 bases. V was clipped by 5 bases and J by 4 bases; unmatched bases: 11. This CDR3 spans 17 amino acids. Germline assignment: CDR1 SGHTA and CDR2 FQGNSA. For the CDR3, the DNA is TGTGCCAGCAGCCTGAGCCCGGCTAGCGGGAGATACAATGAGCAGTTCTTC. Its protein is CASSLSPASGRYNEQFF.

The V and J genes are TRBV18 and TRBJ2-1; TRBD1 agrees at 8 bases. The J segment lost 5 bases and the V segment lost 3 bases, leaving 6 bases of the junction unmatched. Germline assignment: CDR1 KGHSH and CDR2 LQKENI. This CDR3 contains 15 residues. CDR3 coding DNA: TGTGCCAGCTCACCGGGACAGGTTACTAACAATGAGCAGTTCTTC. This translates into CASSPGQVTNNEQFF.

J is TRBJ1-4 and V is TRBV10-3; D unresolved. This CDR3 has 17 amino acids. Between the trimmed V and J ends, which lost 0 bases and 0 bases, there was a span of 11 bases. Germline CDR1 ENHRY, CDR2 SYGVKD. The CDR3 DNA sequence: TGTGCCATCAGTGAGTCTGGCATCTCCGCAACTAATGAAAAACTGTTTTTT. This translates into CAISESGISATNEKLFF.

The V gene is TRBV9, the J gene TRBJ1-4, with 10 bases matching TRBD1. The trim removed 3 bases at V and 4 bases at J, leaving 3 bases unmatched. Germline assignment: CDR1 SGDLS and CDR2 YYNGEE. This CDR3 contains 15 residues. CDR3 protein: CASSDRTGGNEKLFF. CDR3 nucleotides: TGTGCCAGCAGCGACCGGACAGGGGGTAATGAAAAACTGTTTTTT. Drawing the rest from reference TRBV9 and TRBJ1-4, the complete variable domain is DSGVTQTPKHLITATGQRVTLRCSPRSGDLSVYWYQQSLDQGLQFLIQYYNGEERAKGNILERFSAQQFPDLHSELNLSSLELGDSALYFCASSDRTGGNEKLFFGSGTQLSVL.